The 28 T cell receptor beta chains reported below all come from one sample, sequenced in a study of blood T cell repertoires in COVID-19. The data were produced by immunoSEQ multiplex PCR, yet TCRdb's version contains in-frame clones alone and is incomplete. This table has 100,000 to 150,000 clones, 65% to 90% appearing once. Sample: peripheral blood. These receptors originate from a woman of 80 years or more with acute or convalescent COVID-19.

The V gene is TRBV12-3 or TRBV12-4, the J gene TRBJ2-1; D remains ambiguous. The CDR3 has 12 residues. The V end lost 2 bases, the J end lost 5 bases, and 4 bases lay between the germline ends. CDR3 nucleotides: TGTGCCAGCAGTTTACAGAACAATGAGCAGTTCTTC. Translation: CASSLQNNEQFF.

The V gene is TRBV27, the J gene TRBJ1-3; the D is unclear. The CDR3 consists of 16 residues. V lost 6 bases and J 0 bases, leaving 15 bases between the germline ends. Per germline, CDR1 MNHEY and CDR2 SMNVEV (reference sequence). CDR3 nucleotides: TGTGCCAGCAGCCCAGACTACAGCTTCTCTGGAAACACCATATATTTT. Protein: CASSPDYSFSGNTIYF.

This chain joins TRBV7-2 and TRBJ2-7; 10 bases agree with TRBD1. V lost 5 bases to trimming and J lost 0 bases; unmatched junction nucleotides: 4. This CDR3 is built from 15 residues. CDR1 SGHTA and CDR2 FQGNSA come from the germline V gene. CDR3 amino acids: CASSAGTGASYEQYV. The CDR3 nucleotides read TGTGCCAGCAGCGCCGGGACAGGGGCCTCCTACGAGCAGTACGTC.

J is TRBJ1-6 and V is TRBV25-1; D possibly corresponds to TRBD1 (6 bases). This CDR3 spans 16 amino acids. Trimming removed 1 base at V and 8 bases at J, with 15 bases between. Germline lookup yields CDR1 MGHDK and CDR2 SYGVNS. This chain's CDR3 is CASSELEQGAHSPLHF. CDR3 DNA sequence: TGTGCCAGCAGTGAATTAGAACAGGGAGCGCATTCACCCCTCCACTTT.

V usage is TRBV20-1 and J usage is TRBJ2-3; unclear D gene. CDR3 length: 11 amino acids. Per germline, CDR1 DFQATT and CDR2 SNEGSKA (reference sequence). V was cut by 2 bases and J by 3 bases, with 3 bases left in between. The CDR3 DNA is TGCAGTGCTAGATTAACAGATACGCAGTATTTT. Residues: CSARLTDTQYF.

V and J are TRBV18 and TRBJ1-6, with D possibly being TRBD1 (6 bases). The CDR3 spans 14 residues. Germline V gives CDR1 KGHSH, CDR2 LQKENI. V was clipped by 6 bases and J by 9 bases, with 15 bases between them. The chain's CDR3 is CASSPRGASSPLHF. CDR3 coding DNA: TGTGCCAGCTCCCCGCGGGGGGCAAGTTCACCCCTCCACTTT.

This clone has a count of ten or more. The CDR3 sequence is CASSMPSGVGPGEQFF. CDR3 nucleotides: TGTGCCAGTAGTATGCCTAGCGGGGTTGGACCAGGCGAGCAGTTCTTC. The rearrangement joins TRBV19 to TRBJ2-1, with TRBD2 matching 9 bases. CDR3 size: 16 residues. Germline V gene lookup returns CDR1 LNHDA and CDR2 SQIVND (reference sequence). The V segment lost 3 bases and the J segment 10 bases; nucleotides outside the gene matches: 13. Full variable domain (outside the CDR3, taken from reference TRBV19 and TRBJ2-1): DGGITQSPKYLFRKEGQNVTLSCEQNLNHDAMYWYRQDPGQGLRLIYYSQIVNDFQKGDIAEGYSVSREKKESFPLTVTSAQKNPTAFYLCASSMPSGVGPGEQFFGPGTRLTVL.

The CDR3 DNA is TGTGCCAGCAGCGTAGTAGGCAGGGAAACGTCCCAGCCCCAGCATTTT. It codes for CASSVVGRETSQPQHF. The V and J genes are TRBV9 and TRBJ1-5; possible D gene TRBD1, 5 bases. V was clipped by 0 bases and J by 7 bases, with 17 bases between them. The germline V gene has CDR1 SGDLS and CDR2 YYNGEE. The CDR3 consists of 16 residues.

CDR3 region: CASSLGQGSNEKLFF. The CDR3 nucleotides are TGTGCCAGCAGCTTAGGACAGGGCAGTAATGAAAAACTGTTTTTT. The chain joins TRBV7-9 to TRBJ1-4; 7 nucleotides agree with TRBD1. The V and J ends lost 1 base and 4 bases, in that order; junction bases with no gene match: 3. Germline V gene data show CDR1 as SEHNR and CDR2 as FQNEAQ (reference sequence). This CDR3 has 15 amino acids.

The CDR3, as DNA: TGTGCCAGTAGTATGACAGGGGGAGAGACCCAGTACTTC. It yields the protein CASSMTGGETQYF. The V gene is TRBV19, the J gene TRBJ2-5; 9 bases agree with TRBD1. J gave up 4 bases and V 3 bases, and 0 bases lay outside the gene matches. The V gene's germline CDR1 is LNHDA and CDR2 SQIVND (reference sequence). This CDR3 has 13 residues.

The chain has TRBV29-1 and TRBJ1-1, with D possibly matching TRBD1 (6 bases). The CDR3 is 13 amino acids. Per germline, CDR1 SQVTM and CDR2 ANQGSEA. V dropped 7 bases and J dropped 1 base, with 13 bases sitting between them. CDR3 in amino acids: CSGQTGPNTEAFF. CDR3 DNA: TGCAGCGGCCAGACAGGACCGAACACTGAAGCTTTCTTT.

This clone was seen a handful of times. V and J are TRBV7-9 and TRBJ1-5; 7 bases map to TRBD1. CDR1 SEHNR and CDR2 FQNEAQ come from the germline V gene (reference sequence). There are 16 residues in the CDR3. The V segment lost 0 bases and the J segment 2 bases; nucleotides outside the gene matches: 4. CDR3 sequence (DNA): TGTGCCAGCAGCTTAGCAGGGGGCGGGGGCAATCAGCCCCAGCATTTT. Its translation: CASSLAGGGGNQPQHF.

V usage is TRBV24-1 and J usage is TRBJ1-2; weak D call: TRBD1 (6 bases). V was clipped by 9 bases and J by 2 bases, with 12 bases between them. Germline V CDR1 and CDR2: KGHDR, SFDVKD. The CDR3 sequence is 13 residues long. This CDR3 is CATASTGNYGYTF. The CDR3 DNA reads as TGTGCCACCGCTTCTACAGGGAACTATGGCTACACCTTC.

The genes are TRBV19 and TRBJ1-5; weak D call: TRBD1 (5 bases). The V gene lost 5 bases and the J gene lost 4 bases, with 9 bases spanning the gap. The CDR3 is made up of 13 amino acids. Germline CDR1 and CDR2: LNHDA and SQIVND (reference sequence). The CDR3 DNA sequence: TGTGCCAGTAGTTTGAGACAGAATCAGCCCCAGCATTTT. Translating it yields CASSLRQNQPQHF. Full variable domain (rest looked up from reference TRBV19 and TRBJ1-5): DGGITQSPKYLFRKEGQNVTLSCEQNLNHDAMYWYRQDPGQGLRLIYYSQIVNDFQKGDIAEGYSVSREKKESFPLTVTSAQKNPTAFYLCASSLRQNQPQHFGDGTRLSIL.

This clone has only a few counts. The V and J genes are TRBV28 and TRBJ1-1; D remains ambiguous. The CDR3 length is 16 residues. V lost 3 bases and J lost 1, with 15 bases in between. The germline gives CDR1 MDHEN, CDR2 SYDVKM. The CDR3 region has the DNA TGTGCCAGCAGTTTGGGTGGTCGACTGCCGAACACTGAAGCTTTCTTT. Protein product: CASSLGGRLPNTEAFF.

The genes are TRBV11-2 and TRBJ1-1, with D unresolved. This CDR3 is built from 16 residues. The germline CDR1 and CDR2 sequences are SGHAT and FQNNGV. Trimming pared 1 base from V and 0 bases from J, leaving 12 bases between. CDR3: CASSLGRGEMNTEAFF. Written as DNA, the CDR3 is TGTGCCAGCAGCTTAGGTCGCGGAGAGATGAACACTGAAGCTTTCTTT.

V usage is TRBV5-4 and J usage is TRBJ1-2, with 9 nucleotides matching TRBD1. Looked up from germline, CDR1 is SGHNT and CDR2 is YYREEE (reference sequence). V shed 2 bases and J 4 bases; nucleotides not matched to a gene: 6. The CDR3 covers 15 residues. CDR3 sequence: CASSFPGQGSYGYTF. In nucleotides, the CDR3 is TGTGCCAGCAGCTTTCCGGGACAGGGTTCCTATGGCTACACCTTC.

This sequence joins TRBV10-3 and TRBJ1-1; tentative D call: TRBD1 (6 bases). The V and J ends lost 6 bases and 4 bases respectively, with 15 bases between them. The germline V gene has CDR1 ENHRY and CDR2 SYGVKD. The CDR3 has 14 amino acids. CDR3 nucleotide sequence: TGTGCCATCAGACCCGGGGGGCGGATCACTGAAGCTTTCTTT. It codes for CAIRPGGRITEAFF.

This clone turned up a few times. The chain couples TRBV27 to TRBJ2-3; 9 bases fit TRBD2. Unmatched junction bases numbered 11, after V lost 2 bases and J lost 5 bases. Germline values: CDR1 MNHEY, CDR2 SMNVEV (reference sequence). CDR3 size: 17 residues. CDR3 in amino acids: CASSLRLAGSGVDTQYF. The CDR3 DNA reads TGTGCCAGCAGTTTACGGCTAGCGGGGTCTGGGGTAGATACGCAGTATTTT.

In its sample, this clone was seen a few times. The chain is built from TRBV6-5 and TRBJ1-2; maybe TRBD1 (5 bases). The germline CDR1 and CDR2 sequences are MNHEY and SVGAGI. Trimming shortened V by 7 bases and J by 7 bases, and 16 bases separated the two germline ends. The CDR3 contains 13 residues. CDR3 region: CASTGRGSFGYTF. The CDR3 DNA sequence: TGTGCCAGCACAGGGCGGGGAAGTTTTGGCTACACCTTC.

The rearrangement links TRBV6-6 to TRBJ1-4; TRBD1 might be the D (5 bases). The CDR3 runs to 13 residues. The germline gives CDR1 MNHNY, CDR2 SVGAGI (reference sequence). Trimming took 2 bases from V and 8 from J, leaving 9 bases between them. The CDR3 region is CASSYTQGEKLFF. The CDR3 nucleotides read TGTGCCAGCAGTTACACCCAGGGCGAAAAACTGTTTTTT.

CDR3 region: CASFMTTGGNQPQHF. The CDR3 DNA follows: TGTGCCAGCTTCATGACTACAGGGGGCAATCAGCCCCAGCATTTT. The rearrangement joins TRBV6-5 to TRBJ1-5, with 7 bases matching TRBD1. The junction had 9 bases not matched to a gene; V was cut back by 8 bases and J by 2 bases. The CDR3 length is 15 residues. Germline V gene data show CDR1 as MNHEY and CDR2 as SVGAGI.

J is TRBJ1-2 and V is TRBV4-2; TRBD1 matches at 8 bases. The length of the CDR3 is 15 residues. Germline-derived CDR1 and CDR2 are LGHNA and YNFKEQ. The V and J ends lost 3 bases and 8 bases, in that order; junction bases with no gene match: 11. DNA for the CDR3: TGTGCCAGCAGCCACCGAAACAGGGGGGAGGACGGCTACACCTTC. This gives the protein CASSHRNRGEDGYTF.

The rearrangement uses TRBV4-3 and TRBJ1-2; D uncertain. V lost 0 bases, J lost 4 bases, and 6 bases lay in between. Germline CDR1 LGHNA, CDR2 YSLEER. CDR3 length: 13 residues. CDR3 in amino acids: CASSQDGSYGYTF. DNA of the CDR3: TGCGCCAGCAGCCAAGATGGCAGCTATGGCTACACCTTC.

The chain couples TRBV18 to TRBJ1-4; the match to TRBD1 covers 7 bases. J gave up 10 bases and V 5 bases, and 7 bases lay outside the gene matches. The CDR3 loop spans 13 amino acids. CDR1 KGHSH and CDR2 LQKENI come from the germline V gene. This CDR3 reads CASSEGTVGKLFF. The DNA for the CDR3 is TGTGCCAGCTCAGAAGGGACAGTCGGAAAACTGTTTTTT.

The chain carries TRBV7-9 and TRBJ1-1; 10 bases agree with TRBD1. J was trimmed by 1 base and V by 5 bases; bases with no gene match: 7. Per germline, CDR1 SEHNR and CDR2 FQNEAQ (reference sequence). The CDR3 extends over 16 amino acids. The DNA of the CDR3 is TGTGCCAGCAGCATGGTGGGGACAGGGGAGAACACTGAAGCTTTCTTT. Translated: CASSMVGTGENTEAFF.

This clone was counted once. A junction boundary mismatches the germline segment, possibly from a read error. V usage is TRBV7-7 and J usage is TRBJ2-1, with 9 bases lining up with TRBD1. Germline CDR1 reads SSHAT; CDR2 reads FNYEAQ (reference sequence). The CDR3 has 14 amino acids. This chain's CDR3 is CASSFDDRGNEQFF. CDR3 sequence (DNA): TGTGCTAGCAGCTTTGACGACAGGGGGAATGAGCAGTTCTTC. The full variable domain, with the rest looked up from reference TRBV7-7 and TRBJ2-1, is GAGVSQSPRYKVTKRGQDVTLRCDPISSHATLYWYQQALGQGPEFLTYFNYEAQPDKSGLPSDRFSAERPEGSISTLTIQRTEQRDSAMYRCASSFDDRGNEQFFGPGTRLTVL.

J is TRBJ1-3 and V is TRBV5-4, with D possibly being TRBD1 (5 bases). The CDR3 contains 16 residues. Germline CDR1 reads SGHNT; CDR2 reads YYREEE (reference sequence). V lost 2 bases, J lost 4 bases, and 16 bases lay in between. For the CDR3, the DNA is TGTGCCAGCAGCTTTCAGGGTACTTTTAGCGGAAACACCATATATTTT. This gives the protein CASSFQGTFSGNTIYF.